These 29 T cell receptor beta chains were sequenced from one sample in a study of tissue T cells after allogeneic stem cell transplantation. Assay: immunoSEQ multiplex PCR; the TCRdb copy retains only in-frame clones and omits some. The sample consists of 5,500 to 7,000 clones, around 44% of them appearing once. Time point described: mouse harvest day 7 after allogeneic transplant. The graft held 10^6 splenic CD5+ T cells and 10^7 T-cell-depleted bone marrow cells. The sequenced sample consisted of gut tissue. These receptor sequences come from a female BALB/c mouse given C57BL/6 T cells with graft-versus-host disease after an allogeneic hematopoietic cell transplant.

Note on this clone: Each gene name is a mouse one. The read stops 1 residue short of the end of the CDR3; the missing end is completed from the germline J gene. The J gene is TRBJ2-1, the V gene TRBV19; 10 positions match TRBD2. V lost 4 bases to trimming and J lost 5 bases; unmatched junction nucleotides: 6. Germline CDR1 is FNHDT and CDR2 is SITEND (reference sequence). This CDR3 is 15 amino acids long. The sequenced part of the CDR3 DNA is TGTGCCAGCAGTTTTTCTGGGGGGGCGCATGCTGAGCAGTTC. Amino acid sequence: CASSFSGGAHAEQF. The CDR3, in full, reads CASSFSGGAHAEQFF.

Regarding this clone: The genes are named according to mouse. The read finishes 1 residue shy of the CDR3 end, and the germline J gene is used to complete it. V usage is TRBV26 and J usage is TRBJ2-3, with TRBD2 matching 12 bases. Per the germline V gene, CDR1 is KGHPV and CDR2 is FQNQEV (reference sequence). The CDR3 runs to 17 residues. V gave up 3 bases and J gave up 0 bases; unmatched junction bases: 4. CDR3 DNA, as far as it was read: TGTGCCAGCAGTCTCCGGGACTGGGGGGCTAGTGCAGAAACGCTGTAT. Residues: CASSLRDWGASAETLY. The complete CDR3 sequence is CASSLRDWGASAETLYF.

With respect to this clone: Genes and germline come from the mouse. The read gets to within 1 residue of the CDR3 end, and the germline J gene fills in the rest. The chain links TRBV26 to TRBJ1-4; 9 nucleotides line up with TRBD1. Germline V gene sequence: CDR1 KGHPV, CDR2 FQNQEV (reference sequence). Trimming took 6 bases from V and 1 from J; bases not matched to a gene: 3. CDR3 length equals 15 residues. The CDR3 DNA, read in part, is TGTGCCAGCAGCCGGACAGGGGCTTCCAACGAAAGATTATTT. The encoded protein is CASSRTGASNERLF. The whole CDR3 protein reads CASSRTGASNERLFF.

Concerning this clone: Genes and germline come from the mouse. Coverage ceases 1 residue before the CDR3 finishes, and the germline J gene fills in the end. V and J are TRBV13-2 and TRBJ2-4; TRBD2 agrees at 13 bases. The CDR3 runs 13 residues. Germline V CDR1 and CDR2: NNHNN, SYGAGS (reference sequence). V shed 5 bases and J 7 bases; nucleotides not matched to a gene: 1. The CDR3 protein is CASGGTGGDTLYF. The CDR3 bases that were read are TGTGCCAGCGGGGGGACTGGGGGGGACACCTTGTAC.

Concerning this clone itself: Gene names refer to mouse genes. With the read ending 1 residue before the CDR3 end, the germline J gene is used to fill in that end. The chain carries TRBV3 and TRBJ1-1; D possibly corresponds to TRBD1 (6 bases). Germline CDR1 is SNHLY and CDR2 is FYNGKV (reference sequence). V was clipped by 4 bases and J by 1 base, with 7 bases between them. The CDR3 has 13 amino acids. The part of the CDR3 DNA that was read is TGTGCCAGCAGCTCACAGGGGAACACAGAAGTCTTC. Protein sequence: CASSSQGNTEVF. The CDR3 reads in full as CASSSQGNTEVFF.

Judged by abundance, this clone is medium-sized. Gene names refer to mouse genes. Read sequence stops 1 residue before the CDR3 end, and the germline J gene provides the missing end. This chain links TRBV13-2 with TRBJ1-6, with TRBD1 matching over 9 bases. TRBJ1-6 is flagged as an ORF with uncertain function. V lost 0 bases, J lost 6 bases, and 4 bases stayed unmatched. This CDR3 spans 16 amino acids. The germline gives CDR1 NNHNN, CDR2 SYGAGS (reference sequence). The sequenced CDR3 bases are TGTGCCAGCGGTGATGCACAGGGGGCTTTTAATTCGCCCCTCTAC. It is translated as CASGDAQGAFNSPLY. The full CDR3 protein is CASGDAQGAFNSPLYF.

About this clone itself: Genes here carry mouse names. The read falls 1 residue short of the CDR3 end, and the missing part is taken from the germline J gene. The J gene is TRBJ2-1, the V gene TRBV2; D gene ambiguous. The V gene's germline CDR1 is LGHNA and CDR2 YSYQKL. The CDR3 length is 12 residues. Trimming pared 3 bases from V and 7 bases from J, leaving 7 bases between. CDR3 residues: CASSHRRAEQFF. The CDR3 bases that were read are TGTGCCAGCAGCCACAGACGGGCTGAGCAGTTC.

This clone was seen a handful of times. Gene names follow the mouse nomenclature. From the germline J gene comes the end of the CDR3, since the read stops 1 residue before it. V usage is TRBV23 and J usage is TRBJ1-2; the table calls TRBD1, which could not be checked here. From germline, CDR1 is KGHTA and CDR2 FQNQQP. This CDR3 contains 13 residues. The sequenced CDR3 bases are TGCTCCAGCAGTCGACAAGCAAACTCCGACTACACC. Protein sequence: CSSSRQANSDYT. The entire CDR3 is CSSSRQANSDYTF.

Regarding this clone: Genes here carry mouse names. The sequence runs out 1 residue before the end of the CDR3; the remainder is reconstructed from the germline J gene. The chain employs TRBV19 and TRBJ2-2, with D unresolved. The V and J ends lost 3 bases and 0 bases respectively, with 3 bases between them. The CDR3 is 13 amino acids. Germline CDR1 reads FNHDT; CDR2 reads SITEND (reference sequence). The CDR3 bases that were read are TGTGCCAGCAGTACCCCAAACACCGGGCAGCTCTAC. This encodes CASSTPNTGQLY. The CDR3, in full, reads CASSTPNTGQLYF.

In the case of this clone: The listed genes are named as in mouse. The sequence runs out 1 residue before the end of the CDR3; the remainder is reconstructed from the germline J gene. The gene calls are TRBV1 and TRBJ2-4; 11 bases map to TRBD2. CDR3 length: 16 amino acids. With V trimmed by 3 bases and J by 7 bases, 9 bases remained unmatched. Per germline, CDR1 NSQYPW and CDR2 LRSPGD (reference sequence). The CDR3 loop reads CTCSANTGGARDTLYF. CDR3 DNA (partial): TGCACCTGCAGTGCGAACACTGGGGGGGCGCGAGACACCTTGTAC.

A remark on this clone: The listed genes are named as in mouse. The read ends 1 residue before the CDR3 terminus; that terminus is restored from the germline J gene. The chain combines TRBV26 with TRBJ2-2; 10 nucleotides line up with TRBD2. Trimming took 4 bases from V and 4 from J; bases not matched to a gene: 3. The CDR3 is made up of 15 amino acids. Per germline, CDR1 KGHPV and CDR2 FQNQEV (reference sequence). The DNA read from the CDR3 is TGTGCCAGCAGTCGGGACTGGGGAGGCACCGGGCAGCTCTAC. Translating gives CASSRDWGGTGQLY. The CDR3 in full is CASSRDWGGTGQLYF. The whole variable domain, remainder taken from reference TRBV26 and TRBJ2-2, is NSKVIQTPRYLVKGQGQKAKMRCIPEKGHPVVFWYQQNKNNEFKFLINFQNQEVLQQIDMTEKRFSAECPSNSPCSLEIQSSEAGDSALYLCASSRDWGGTGQLYFGEGSKLTVL.

Points on this clone: Mouse names are used for the genes. The CDR3 is cut off 1 residue early in the read; its end comes from the germline J gene. The rearrangement links TRBV24 to TRBJ2-2; unclear D gene. CDR3 length equals 13 residues. From germline, CDR1 is KGHTA and CDR2 FRNEEI. With 4 bases removed from V and 1 base from J, the gap between germline ends came to 4 bases. The CDR3: CASSHKNTGQLYF. Incomplete CDR3 DNA: TGTGCCAGCAGTCACAAAAACACCGGGCAGCTCTAC.

This clone came up a few times. Each gene name is a mouse one. The read comes to an end 1 residue before the CDR3 does, leaving the germline J gene to fill in the end. The chain uses TRBV16 and TRBJ1-2; perhaps TRBD1 as D (5 bases). V lost 1 base to trimming and J lost 2 bases, with 5 bases between them. The CDR3 has 13 amino acids. Germline lookup yields CDR1 SGHSA and CDR2 FRNQAP. The part of the CDR3 DNA that was read is TGTGCAAGCAGCTTAGCAGGGAACTCCGACTACACC. This translates into CASSLAGNSDYT. The CDR3 in its entirety is CASSLAGNSDYTF.

As for this clone: Genes and germline are mouse. With the read ending 1 residue before the CDR3 end, the germline J gene is used to fill in that end. The chain links TRBV26 to TRBJ2-3; D is unclear. This CDR3 spans 14 amino acids. V was trimmed by 2 bases and J by 2 bases, leaving 8 bases between them. Germline V gene sequence: CDR1 KGHPV, CDR2 FQNQEV (reference sequence). The DNA read from the CDR3 is TGTGCCAGCAGTCTGAACGGGTATGCAGAAACGCTGTAT. Its protein product is CASSLNGYAETLY. The entire CDR3 is CASSLNGYAETLYF.

With respect to this clone: Gene names refer to mouse genes. CDR3 in amino acids: CGARVPGNYNSPLYF. The CDR3 bases that were read are TGTGGTGCTAGGGTCCCAGGGAACTATAATTCGCCCCTCTAC. This rearrangement joins TRBV20 to TRBJ1-6; perhaps TRBD1 as D (5 bases). The sequenced fragment ends 1 residue before the CDR3 boundary, so the rest is inferred from the germline J gene. TRBJ1-6 is placed among ORFs of uncertain function. Germline CDR1 and CDR2: GFQATS and STVNSAI. Trimming pared 1 base from V and 3 bases from J, leaving 10 bases between. CDR3 length: 15 residues.

As for this clone: Mouse gene names apply. From the germline J gene comes the end of the CDR3, since the read stops 1 residue before it. This chain uses TRBV13-1 with TRBJ2-2, with D perhaps given as TRBD1 or TRBD2 (6 bases each). The CDR3 runs 14 residues. V lost 4 bases to trimming and J lost 2 bases, with 9 bases between them. In germline, CDR1 is NSHNY, CDR2 SYGAGN. The sequenced part of the CDR3 DNA is TGTGCCAGCAGTAGGGGGGAGAACACCGGGCAGCTCTAC. This gives the protein CASSRGENTGQLY. The complete CDR3 reads CASSRGENTGQLYF.

To note about this clone: Germline and genes here are mouse. CDR3 loop: CSSSRDRERAPLF. CDR3 bases read: TGCTCCAGCAGCCGGGACAGGGAGAGGGCTCCGCTT. The chain combines TRBV23 with TRBJ1-5; TRBD1 is the table's D call and was not checked against the DNA. Read data end 1 residue before the CDR3 end; the end is taken from the germline J gene. Germline V gives CDR1 KGHTA, CDR2 FQNQQP. There are 13 residues in the CDR3.

This clone was picked up a small number of times. All gene names here are mouse names. The sequence runs out 1 residue before the end of the CDR3; the remainder is reconstructed from the germline J gene. This rearrangement joins TRBV16 to TRBJ1-4; 7 nucleotides match TRBD1. The CDR3 runs 13 residues. Germline CDR1 SGHSA, CDR2 FRNQAP. Unmatched junction bases numbered 3, after V lost 5 bases and J lost 6 bases. The chain's CDR3 is CASSNRGDERLFF. CDR3 bases read: TGTGCAAGCAGCAACAGGGGCGACGAAAGATTATTT.

About this clone itself: Germline and genes: mouse. The read terminates 1 residue before the CDR3 end, so the remaining end is supplied by the germline J gene. The chain is built from TRBV12-1 and TRBJ1-4, with D perhaps matching TRBD1 (6 bases). V lost 4 bases and J lost 0, with 17 bases in between. The CDR3 consists of 17 residues. Germline values: CDR1 SGHSN, CDR2 HYEKVE. The covered CDR3 bases are TGTGCCAGCTCCGACAGGAAAAAAATCTTTTCCAACGAAAGATTATTT. Translating gives CASSDRKKIFSNERLF. The full CDR3 protein is CASSDRKKIFSNERLFF.

For this clone: Gene names follow the mouse nomenclature. The read comes to an end 1 residue before the CDR3 does, leaving the germline J gene to fill in the end. The chain employs TRBV17 and TRBJ2-4; 11 nucleotides agree with TRBD2. The CDR3 sequence is 16 residues long. V trimming: 2 bases; J trimming: 1 base; junction bases outside the gene matches: 2. Per germline, CDR1 MNHDT and CDR2 YYDKIL. CDR3 sequence: CASSRNWGGRQNTLYF. CDR3 DNA, as far as it was read: TGTGCTAGCAGTAGAAACTGGGGGGGCCGTCAAAACACCTTGTAC.

This clone was found once. Mouse germline and gene names are used. The read ends 1 residue shy of where the CDR3 ends; the end is completed using the germline J gene. This chain connects TRBV13-2 to TRBJ2-5; 10 nucleotides align to TRBD2. Per germline, CDR1 NNHNN and CDR2 SYGAGS (reference sequence). The CDR3 runs 15 residues. The V and J ends lost 3 bases and 1 base, in that order; junction bases with no gene match: 2. CDR3 bases read: TGTGCCAGCGGTGCCGGGACTGGGGACCAAGACACCCAGTAC. Its translation: CASGAGTGDQDTQY. The whole CDR3 sequence is CASGAGTGDQDTQYF.

To note about this clone: Genes here carry mouse names. The DNA ends 1 residue before the CDR3 does, and the rest of the CDR3 is filled in from the germline J gene. The chain links TRBV26 to TRBJ2-5, with 7 nucleotides matching TRBD1. CDR3 length equals 13 residues. The J segment lost 6 bases and the V segment lost 6 bases, leaving 6 bases of the junction unmatched. Germline CDR1 KGHPV, CDR2 FQNQEV (reference sequence). The CDR3 bases that were read are TGTGCCAGCAGCCCGACAGGGAGGGACACCCAGTAC. Protein: CASSPTGRDTQY. In full, the CDR3 reads CASSPTGRDTQYF.

Regarding this clone: Gene names refer to mouse genes. The CDR3 DNA, read in part, is TGTGCCAGCAGTCTGTCTTATGAACAGTAC. This gives the protein CASSLSYEQY. The whole CDR3 sequence reads CASSLSYEQYF. The chain combines TRBV26 with TRBJ2-7; D is uncertain. The read ends 1 residue early relative to the CDR3; the germline J gene fills the gap. Between the trimmed V and J ends, which lost 0 bases and 4 bases, there was a span of 1 base. The CDR3 has 11 residues. Germline CDR1 reads KGHPV; CDR2 reads FQNQEV (reference sequence).

In regard to this clone: Germline and genes here are mouse. The DNA ends 1 residue before the CDR3 does, and the rest of the CDR3 is filled in from the germline J gene. This chain links TRBV26 with TRBJ2-1; a possible D gene is TRBD2 (7 bases). Germline V lookup: CDR1 KGHPV, CDR2 FQNQEV (reference sequence). The CDR3 has 12 amino acids. Trimming stripped 3 bases from V and 8 bases from J, with 8 bases between. The CDR3 here is CASSLWGPEQFF. The sequenced part of the CDR3 DNA is TGTGCCAGCAGTCTCTGGGGGCCTGAGCAGTTC.

Remarks on this clone: Genes and germline are mouse. The CDR3 extends 1 residue past the end of the read, so its final part is completed from the germline J gene. The chain links TRBV13-2 to TRBJ2-7; D tentatively fits TRBD1 or TRBD2 (6 bases each). V was cut by 0 bases and J by 7 bases, with 14 bases left in between. Germline values: CDR1 NNHNN, CDR2 SYGAGS (reference sequence). The CDR3 runs to 14 residues. The CDR3 spells CASGDGVGAREQYF. The part of the CDR3 DNA that was read is TGTGCCAGCGGTGATGGGGTGGGGGCGCGGGAACAGTAC.

Turning to this clone: Gene names follow the mouse nomenclature. The CDR3 is cut off 1 residue early in the read; its end comes from the germline J gene. The J gene is TRBJ1-6, the V gene TRBV16, with 9 bases that match TRBD1. TRBJ1-6 is an ORF, and what it does is uncertain. Germline V lookup: CDR1 SGHSA, CDR2 FRNQAP. The CDR3 spans 17 residues. The V segment lost 4 bases and the J segment 7 bases; nucleotides outside the gene matches: 11. CDR3 loop: CASSSTPGTGRNSPLYF. Incomplete CDR3 DNA: TGTGCAAGCAGCTCTACCCCCGGGACAGGGAGGAATTCGCCCCTCTAC.

This clone was seen only a few times. Germline and genes: mouse. The read stops 1 residue short of the end of the CDR3; the missing end is completed from the germline J gene. The V and J genes are TRBV4 and TRBJ1-5, with D possibly matching TRBD1 (6 bases). Germline CDR1 is LGHDT and CDR2 is YNNKQL (reference sequence). The CDR3 spans 14 residues. Trimming removed 3 bases from V and 3 bases from J, with 9 bases in between. CDR3 sequence reads: CASSYRGGNQAPLF. The sequenced CDR3 bases are TGTGCCAGCAGCTACAGGGGAGGCAACCAGGCTCCGCTT.

Comments on this clone: Gene names refer to mouse genes. The read comes to an end 1 residue before the CDR3 does, leaving the germline J gene to fill in the end. The V and J genes are TRBV13-2 and TRBJ2-7, with a tentative D call TRBD2 (7 bases). Trimming pared 2 bases from V and 0 bases from J, leaving 9 bases between. The CDR3 runs to 14 residues. Germline V gene sequence: CDR1 NNHNN, CDR2 SYGAGS (reference sequence). CDR3 residues: CASGERGASYEQYF. CDR3 bases read: TGTGCCAGCGGTGAGCGGGGGGCCTCCTATGAACAGTAC.

A remark on this clone: Gene names denote mouse genes. The CDR3 end lies 1 residue beyond the end of the read and is filled in from the germline J gene. The genes are TRBV5 and TRBJ1-1; tentatively, D is TRBD1 (6 bases). V was shortened by 4 bases and J by 1 base, with 13 bases between the two germline ends. Germline loops: CDR1 LGHNA, CDR2 YNLKQL (reference sequence). This CDR3 comprises 15 residues. CDR3 region: CASSLSGTKNTEVFF. The DNA read from the CDR3 is TGTGCCAGCAGCCTCTCCGGGACAAAAAACACAGAAGTCTTC.